This T cell receptor (beta chain) was obtained from a study of T cell responses to AZD1222 COVID-19 vaccine. The data were produced by immunoSEQ multiplex PCR, yet TCRdb's version contains in-frame clones alone and is incomplete. This table has more than 95,000 clones, 80% to 90% appearing once. Sequenced here: peripheral blood, sampled on day 0 of MenACWY control vaccination. The TCR sequence derives from an adult in good health.

The CDR3 sequence: CASSGRYRDRETLSEKLFF. The CDR3 region has the DNA TGTGCCAGCAGTGGAAGGTACCGAGACAGGGAAACTCTTAGCGAAAAACTGTTTTTT. The chain has TRBV6-1 and TRBJ1-4, with 7 bases that match TRBD1. CDR3 size: 19 residues. Germline CDR1 MNHNS, CDR2 SASEGT. V lost 4 bases and J lost 8; bases outside the gene matches: 22.